This T cell receptor (beta chain) was retrieved from a study of blood T cell repertoires in COVID-19. Study summary: Samples representing acute and convalescent COVID-19 were sourced from the United States, Italy and Spain.

The V end was cut by 0 bases, the J end by 4 bases, with 12 bases between. CDR3 length: 16 residues. Per germline, CDR1 MGHRA and CDR2 YSYEKL. TCRdb's copy holds only in-frame clones and misses some; the assay was immunoSEQ multiplex PCR. This sample carries under 95,000 clones, about 93% of them seen once, and the ten largest clones take roughly 4%. The rearrangement joins TRBV4-1 to TRBJ1-4; unclear D gene. This clonotype was sampled from a woman in her forties or fifties in a cohort sampled during active COVID-19. The sample taken for sequencing was peripheral blood. The CDR3 here is CASSQDIRGGNEKLFF. CDR3 bases: TGCGCCAGCAGCCAAGATATCCGGGGAGGTAATGAAAAACTGTTTTTT.